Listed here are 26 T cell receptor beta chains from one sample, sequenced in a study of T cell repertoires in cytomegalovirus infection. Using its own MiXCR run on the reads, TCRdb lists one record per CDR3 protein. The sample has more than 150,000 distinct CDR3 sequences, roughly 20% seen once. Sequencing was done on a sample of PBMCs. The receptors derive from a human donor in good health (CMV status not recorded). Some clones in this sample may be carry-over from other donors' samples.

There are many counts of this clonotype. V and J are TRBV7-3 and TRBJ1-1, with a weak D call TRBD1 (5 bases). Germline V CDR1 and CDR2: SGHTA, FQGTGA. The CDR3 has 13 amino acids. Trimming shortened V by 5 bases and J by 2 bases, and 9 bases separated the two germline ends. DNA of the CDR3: TGTGCCAGCAGCGGGGGGATAAACACTGAAGCTTTCTTT. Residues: CASSGGINTEAFF. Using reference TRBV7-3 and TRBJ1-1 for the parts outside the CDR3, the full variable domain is GAGVSQTPSNKVTEKGKYVELRCDPISGHTALYWYRQSLGQGPEFLIYFQGTGAADDSGLPNDRFFAVRPEGSVSTLKIQRTERGDSAVYLCASSGGINTEAFFGQGTRLTVV.

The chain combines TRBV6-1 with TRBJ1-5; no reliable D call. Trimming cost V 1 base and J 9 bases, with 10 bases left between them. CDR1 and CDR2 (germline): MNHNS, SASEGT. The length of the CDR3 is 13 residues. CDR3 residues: CASSEEAVGPQHF. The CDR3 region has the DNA TGTGCCAGCAGTGAAGAGGCCGTCGGGCCCCAGCATTTT.

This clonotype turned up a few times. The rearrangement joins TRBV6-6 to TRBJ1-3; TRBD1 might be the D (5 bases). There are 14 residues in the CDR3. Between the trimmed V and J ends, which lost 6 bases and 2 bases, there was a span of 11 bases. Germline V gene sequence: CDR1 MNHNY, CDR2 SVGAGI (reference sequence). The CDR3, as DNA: TGTGCCAGCAGCAAGACAGTGACTGGAAACACCATATATTTT. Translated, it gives CASSKTVTGNTIYF.

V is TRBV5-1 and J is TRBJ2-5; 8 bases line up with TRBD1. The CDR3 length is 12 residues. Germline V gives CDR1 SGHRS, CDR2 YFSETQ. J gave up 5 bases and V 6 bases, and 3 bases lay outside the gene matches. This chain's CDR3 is CASTGGPETQYF. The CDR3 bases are TGCGCCAGCACAGGGGGCCCGGAGACCCAGTACTTC.

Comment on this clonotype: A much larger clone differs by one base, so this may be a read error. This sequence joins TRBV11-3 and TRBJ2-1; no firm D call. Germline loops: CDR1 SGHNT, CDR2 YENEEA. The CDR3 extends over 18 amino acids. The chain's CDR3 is CASSLAMWQATSCNEQFF. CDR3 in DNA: TGTGCCAGCAGCTTAGCAATGTGGCAGGCGACCTCCTGCAATGAGCAGTTCTTC.

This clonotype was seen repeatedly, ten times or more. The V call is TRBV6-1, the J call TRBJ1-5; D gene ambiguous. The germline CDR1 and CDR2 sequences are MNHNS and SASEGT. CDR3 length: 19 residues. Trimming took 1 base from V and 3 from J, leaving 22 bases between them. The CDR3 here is CASSEGASTTARPNQPQHF. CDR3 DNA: TGTGCCAGCAGTGAAGGGGCTAGTACCACAGCTCGCCCCAATCAGCCCCAGCATTTT.

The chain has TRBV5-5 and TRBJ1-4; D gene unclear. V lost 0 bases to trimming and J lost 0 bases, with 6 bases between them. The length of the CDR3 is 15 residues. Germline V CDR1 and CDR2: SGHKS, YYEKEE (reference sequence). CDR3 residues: CASSLGWATNEKLFF. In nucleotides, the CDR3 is TGTGCCAGCAGCTTGGGGTGGGCAACTAATGAAAAACTGTTTTTT.

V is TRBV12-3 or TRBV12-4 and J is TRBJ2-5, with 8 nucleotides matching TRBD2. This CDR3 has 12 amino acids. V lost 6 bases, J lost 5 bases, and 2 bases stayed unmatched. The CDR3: CASRTGGETQYF. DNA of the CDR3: TGTGCCAGCAGGACGGGGGGGGAGACCCAGTACTTC.

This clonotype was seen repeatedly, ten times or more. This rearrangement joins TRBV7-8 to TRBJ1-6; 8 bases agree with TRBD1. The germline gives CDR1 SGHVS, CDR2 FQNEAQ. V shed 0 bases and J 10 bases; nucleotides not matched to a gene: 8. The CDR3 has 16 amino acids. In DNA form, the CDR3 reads TGTGCCAGCAGCTTAGCCCCAGGGGGCTTGGGATCACCCCTCCACTTT. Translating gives CASSLAPGGLGSPLHF.

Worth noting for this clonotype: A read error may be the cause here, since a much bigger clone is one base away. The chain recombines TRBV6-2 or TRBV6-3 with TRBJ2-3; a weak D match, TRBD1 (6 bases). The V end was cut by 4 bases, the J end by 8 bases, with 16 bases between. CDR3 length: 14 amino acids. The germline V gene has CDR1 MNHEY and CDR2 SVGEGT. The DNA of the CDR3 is TGTGCCAGCAGTTCCGGGGCAGCACAGGGTACGCAGTATTTT. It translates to CASSSGAAQGTQYF.

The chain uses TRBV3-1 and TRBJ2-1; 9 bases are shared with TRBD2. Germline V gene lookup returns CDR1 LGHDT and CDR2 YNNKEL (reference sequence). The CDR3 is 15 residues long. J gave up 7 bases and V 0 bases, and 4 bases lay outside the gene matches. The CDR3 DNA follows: TGTGCCAGCAGCCAAGACTCAGGACTAGCGAATGAGCAGTTCTTC. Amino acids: CASSQDSGLANEQFF.

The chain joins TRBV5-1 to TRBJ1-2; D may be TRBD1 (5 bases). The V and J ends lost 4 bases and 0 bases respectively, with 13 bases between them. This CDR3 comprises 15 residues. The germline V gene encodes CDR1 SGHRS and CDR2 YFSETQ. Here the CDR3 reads CASSPGTATNYGYTF. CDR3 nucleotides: TGCGCCAGCAGCCCAGGGACCGCTACTAACTATGGCTACACCTTC.

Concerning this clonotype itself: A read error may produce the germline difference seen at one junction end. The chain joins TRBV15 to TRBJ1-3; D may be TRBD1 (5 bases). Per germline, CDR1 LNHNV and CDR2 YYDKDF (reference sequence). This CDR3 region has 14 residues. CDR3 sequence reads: CATSRDFTGNTINF. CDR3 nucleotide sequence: TGTGCCACCAGCAGAGATTTTACAGGAAACACCATAAACTTT.

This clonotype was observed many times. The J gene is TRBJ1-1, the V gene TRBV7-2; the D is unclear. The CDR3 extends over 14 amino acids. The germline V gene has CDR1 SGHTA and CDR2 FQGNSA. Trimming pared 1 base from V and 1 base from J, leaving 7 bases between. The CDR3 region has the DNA TGTGCCAGCAGCTTAGGGCGGAAGAACACTGAAGCTTTCTTT. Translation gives CASSLGRKNTEAFF.

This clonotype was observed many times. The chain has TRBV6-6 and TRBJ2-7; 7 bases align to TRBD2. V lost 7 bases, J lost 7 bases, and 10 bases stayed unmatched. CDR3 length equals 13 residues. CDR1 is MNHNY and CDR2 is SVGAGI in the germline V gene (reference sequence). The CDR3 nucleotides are TGTGCCAGCACCCCGGGGCCCGGGGGGGAGCAGTACTTC. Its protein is CASTPGPGGEQYF.

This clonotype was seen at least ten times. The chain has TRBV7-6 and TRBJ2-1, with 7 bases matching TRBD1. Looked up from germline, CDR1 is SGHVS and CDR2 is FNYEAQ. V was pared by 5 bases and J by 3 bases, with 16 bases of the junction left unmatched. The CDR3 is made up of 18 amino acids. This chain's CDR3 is CASSPRPRGPVGYNEQFF. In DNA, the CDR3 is TGTGCCAGCAGCCCCAGACCTAGGGGGCCTGTCGGCTACAATGAGCAGTTCTTC.

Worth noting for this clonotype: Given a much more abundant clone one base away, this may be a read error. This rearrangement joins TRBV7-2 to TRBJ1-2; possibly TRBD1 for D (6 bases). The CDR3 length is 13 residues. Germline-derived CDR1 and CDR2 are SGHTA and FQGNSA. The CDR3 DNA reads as TGTGCCGGCAGCTTAGGGGGTCGGGAAGGCTACACCTTC. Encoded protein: CAGSLGGREGYTF.

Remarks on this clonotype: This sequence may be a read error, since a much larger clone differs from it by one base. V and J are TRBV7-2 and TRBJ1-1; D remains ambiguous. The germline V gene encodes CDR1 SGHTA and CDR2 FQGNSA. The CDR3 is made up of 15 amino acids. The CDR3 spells CVSSSRVSAGTEAFF. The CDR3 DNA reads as TGTGTCAGCAGCTCACGGGTTTCCGCCGGGACTGAAGCTTTCTTT.

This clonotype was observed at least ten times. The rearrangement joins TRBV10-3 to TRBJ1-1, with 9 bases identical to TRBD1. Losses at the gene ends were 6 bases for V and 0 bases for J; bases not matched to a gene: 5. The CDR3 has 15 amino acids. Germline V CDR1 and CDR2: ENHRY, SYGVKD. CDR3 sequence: CAIRRDRAMNTEAFF. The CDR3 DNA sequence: TGTGCCATCAGGAGGGACAGGGCCATGAACACTGAAGCTTTCTTT.

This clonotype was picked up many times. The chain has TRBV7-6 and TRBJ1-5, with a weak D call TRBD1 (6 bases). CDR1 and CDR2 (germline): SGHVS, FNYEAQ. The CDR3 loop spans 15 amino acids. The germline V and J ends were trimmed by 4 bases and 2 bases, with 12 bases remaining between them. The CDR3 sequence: CASSSQGMGNQPQHF. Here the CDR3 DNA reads TGTGCCAGCAGCTCCCAGGGGATGGGCAATCAGCCCCAGCATTTT. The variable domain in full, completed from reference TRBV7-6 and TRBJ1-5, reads GAGVSQSPRYKVTKRGQDVALRCDPISGHVSLYWYRQALGQGPEFLTYFNYEAQQDKSGLPNDRFSAERPEGSISTLTIQRTEQRDSAMYRCASSSQGMGNQPQHFGDGTRLSIL.

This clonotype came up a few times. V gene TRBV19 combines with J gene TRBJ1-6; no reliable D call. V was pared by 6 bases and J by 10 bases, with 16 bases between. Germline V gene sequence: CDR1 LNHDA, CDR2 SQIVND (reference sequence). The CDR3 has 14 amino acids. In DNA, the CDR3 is TGTGCCAGTAGCACGGAGACTTACGGATCACCCCTCCACTTT. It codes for CASSTETYGSPLHF.

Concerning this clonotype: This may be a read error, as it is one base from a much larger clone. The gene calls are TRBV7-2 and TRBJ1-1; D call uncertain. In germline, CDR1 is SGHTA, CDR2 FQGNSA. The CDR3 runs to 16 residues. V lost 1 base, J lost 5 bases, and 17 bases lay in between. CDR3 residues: CASSLVGIRSGTEAFF. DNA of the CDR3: TGTGCCAGCAGCTTAGTGGGTATTCGGTCGGGGACTGAAGCTTTCTTT.

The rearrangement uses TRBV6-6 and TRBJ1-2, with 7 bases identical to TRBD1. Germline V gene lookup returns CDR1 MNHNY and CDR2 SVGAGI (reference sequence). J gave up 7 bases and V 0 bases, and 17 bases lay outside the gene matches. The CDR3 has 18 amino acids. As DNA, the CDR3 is TGTGCCAGCAGTTACTCCAGACGAGACCGTGACAGGGCGCCTGGCTACACCTTC. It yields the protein CASSYSRRDRDRAPGYTF.

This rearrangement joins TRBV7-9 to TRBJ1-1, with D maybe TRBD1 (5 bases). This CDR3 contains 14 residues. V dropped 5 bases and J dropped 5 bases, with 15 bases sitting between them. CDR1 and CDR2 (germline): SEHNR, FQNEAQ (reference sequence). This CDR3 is CASSGGGSRTEAFF. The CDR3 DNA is TGTGCCAGCAGCGGGGGGGGATCACGGACTGAAGCTTTCTTT.

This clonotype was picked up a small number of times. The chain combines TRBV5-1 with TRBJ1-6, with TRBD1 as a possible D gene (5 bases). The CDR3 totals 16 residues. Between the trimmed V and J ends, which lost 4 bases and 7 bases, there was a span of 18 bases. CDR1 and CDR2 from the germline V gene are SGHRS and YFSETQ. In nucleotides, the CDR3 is TGCGCCAGCAGCGGGCCGGGAGGGACGGAGAATTCACCCCTCCACTTT. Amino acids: CASSGPGGTENSPLHF.

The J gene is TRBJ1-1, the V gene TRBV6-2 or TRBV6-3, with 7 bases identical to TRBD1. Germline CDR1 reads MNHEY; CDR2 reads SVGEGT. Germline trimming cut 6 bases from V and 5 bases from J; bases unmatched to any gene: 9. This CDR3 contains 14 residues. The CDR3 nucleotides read TGTGCCAGCAGACCTACAGGGGAGAGGACTGAAGCTTTCTTT. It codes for CASRPTGERTEAFF.